This T cell receptor beta chain is from a study of Tregs in tolerant kidney transplant recipients. Comments on this clone: Its specificity is not known.

Profiling relied on immunoSEQ multiplex PCR, and the TCRdb table lists in-frame clones only, not all of them. Of tens of thousands of clones in the sample, roughly nine tenths are singletons; the top ten hold about 0.7%. Thawed PBMCs were FACS-sorted into unstimulated CD4+CD25+CD127- regulatory T cells, CD4+CD25- non-regulatory cells, CD4 and CD8 cells. Study-level findings and limits: Biological reproducibility was not directly addressed in this study. Few patients were studied, so findings need validation in larger groups. Tregs expanded with activated donor B cells seemed most donor-specific.

Germline loops: CDR1 SGHRS, CDR2 YFSETQ. The CDR3 spans 15 residues. Trimming removed 4 bases from V and 3 bases from J, with 16 bases in between. This TCR was recovered from a human donor in good health. The V call is TRBV5-1, the J call TRBJ2-5; tentative D call: TRBD1 (6 bases). The sequenced sample was Tregs from blood. The chain's CDR3 is CASSPFVGAEETQYF. Here the CDR3 DNA reads TGCGCCAGCAGCCCCTTCGTGGGGGCCGAAGAGACCCAGTACTTC.